This TCR beta chain derives from a study of patients and donors after allogeneic stem cell transplantation. TCRdb re-called the RT-PCR reads through MiXCR, storing one row per CDR3 protein. This sample carries 390,000 or so distinct CDR3 sequences, around 16% of them seen once, and the ten largest clones take less than 8%. Germline lookup yields CDR1 MGHRA and CDR2 YSYEKL. The CDR3 extends over 16 amino acids. With V trimmed by 1 base and J by 4 bases, 6 bases remained unmatched. Sequencing was performed on blood, either unsorted or a sorted T cell fraction (not recorded which). The TCR was taken from a human donor who was either an allogeneic HSCT recipient or a stem cell or donor lymphocyte infusion donor (not recorded which). It is not recorded whose cells these are; they may come from a transplant donor. V is TRBV4-1 and J is TRBJ1-4, with TRBD1 matching 7 bases. CDR3 region: CASSQGQGRGNEKLFF. As DNA, the CDR3 is TGCGCCAGCAGCCAAGGACAGGGCCGGGGTAATGAAAAACTGTTTTTT.